This T cell receptor (beta chain) emerged from a study of OX40 agonist ivuxolimab in advanced cancers. The table came from immunoSEQ multiplex PCR; TCRdb's copy has only in-frame clones and leaves some out. The table shows tens of thousands of clones, with more than 90% occurring only once. The CDR3 length is 14 residues. From germline, CDR1 is SGHRS and CDR2 YFSETQ. The V gene lost 0 bases and the J gene lost 4 bases, with 10 bases spanning the gap. Source: CD4+ or CD8+ T cells sorted from blood, taken in a trial of the OX40 agonist ivuxolimab. The chain is built from TRBV5-1 and TRBJ1-2; D possibly corresponds to TRBD1 (5 bases). The clonotype comes from an adult with an advanced solid tumor such as melanoma, head and neck, liver or kidney cancer. The DNA of the CDR3 is TGCGCCAGCAGCTTGGCCAGGGCGTCCTATGGCTACACCTTC. It encodes CASSLARASYGYTF.